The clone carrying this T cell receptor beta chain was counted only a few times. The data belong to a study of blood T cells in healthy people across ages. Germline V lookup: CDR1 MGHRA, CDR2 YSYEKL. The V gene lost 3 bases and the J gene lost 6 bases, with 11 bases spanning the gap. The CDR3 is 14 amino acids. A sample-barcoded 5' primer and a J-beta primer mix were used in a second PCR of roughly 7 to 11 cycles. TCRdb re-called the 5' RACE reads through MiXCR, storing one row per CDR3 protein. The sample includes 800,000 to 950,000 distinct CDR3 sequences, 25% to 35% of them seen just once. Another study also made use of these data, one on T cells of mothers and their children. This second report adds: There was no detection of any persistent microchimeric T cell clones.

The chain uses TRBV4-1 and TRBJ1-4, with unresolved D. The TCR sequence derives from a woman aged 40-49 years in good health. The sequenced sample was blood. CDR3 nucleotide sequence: TGCGCCAGCAGCCATCGACCGGCTGATGAAAAACTGTTTTTT. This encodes CASSHRPADEKLFF.